This T cell receptor beta chain was identified in a study of blood T cells in healthy people across ages. The study, taken as a whole, reports: With unsorted PBMCs, a conclusive comparison of naive versus antigen-experienced cells was not possible.

The CDR3 is made up of 15 amino acids. Per the germline V gene, CDR1 is DFQATT and CDR2 is SNEGSKA (reference sequence). The V end was cut by 3 bases, the J end by 1 base, with 16 bases between. For the second PCR, which ran for roughly 7 to 11 cycles, a sample-barcoded 5' primer and a J-beta primer mix were used. Tagging of each cDNA molecule was performed by a template-switch adaptor with 12 random nucleotides. Per-sample output comprised a minimum of 2.5 million paired-end reads containing CDR3. Using its own MiXCR run on the 5' RACE reads, TCRdb lists one record per CDR3 protein. The table includes hundreds of thousands of distinct CDR3 sequences, around 42% detected once. For this clonotype: The antigen is undetermined.

The sequenced sample was blood. V is TRBV20-1 and J is TRBJ2-7; weak D call: TRBD1 (5 bases). The receptor comes from a man aged 60 to 69 in good health. CDR3 in amino acids: CSASLPTGRSYEQYF. The CDR3 nucleotides read TGCAGTGCTAGTTTGCCCACAGGACGGTCCTACGAGCAGTACTTC.